This T cell receptor (beta chain) was captured in a study of esophageal squamous cell carcinoma under preoperative chemotherapy. Study-level points and caveats: Peripheral T cells showed a significant TCR diversity increase after chemotherapy, unlike tumor-infiltrating lymphocytes.

TCRdb used MiXCR to reprocess the PCR reads, holding one entry per CDR3 protein. The data show 10,000 to 15,000 distinct CDR3 sequences, approximately 51% seen once. The sample's time point: before preoperative PTX-NDP chemotherapy. CDR1 SGHAT and CDR2 FQNNGV come from the germline V gene. V lost 6 bases and J lost 1, with 7 bases in between. The CDR3 sequence is 13 residues long. Judged by abundance, this clonotype is medium-sized. Its antigen is not known. The sequence was collected from a human donor with esophageal squamous cell carcinoma. The donor label of this sample is uncertain. The chain couples TRBV11-2 to TRBJ2-1; no clear D gene. Collection took place from a patient given preoperative chemotherapy. CDR3 amino acids: CASRTVSYNEQFF. The DNA for the CDR3 is TGTGCCAGCAGGACTGTGTCCTACAATGAGCAGTTCTTC.